One T cell receptor beta chain is described in this entry. The antigen it binds to is not known. Per-nucleotide qualities are absent, and no much larger clonotype sits a single base away. The germline V gene sets CDR1 to SGHRS and CDR2 to YFSETQ. The CDR3, from cysteine to phenylalanine, totals 15 residues. This entry keeps only the CDR3 DNA: 45 bases, framed from base 1. The V and J ends are trimmed by 0 bases and 0 bases, leaving 6 bases between them. Library prep was done by the immunoSEQ multiplex PCR assay. For the multiplex PCR, a mixture combining 60 forward primers for TCR Vbeta segments and 13 reverse primers for TCR Jbeta segments was used. Amplification of the CDR3 region of rearranged TCR beta genes was performed with a multiplex PCR assay on genomic DNA. The amplified TCR beta libraries were sequenced on the Illumina HiSeq System as 87-base-pair reads. Regarding the original processing steps: Across the 700 or so repertoires, a later analysis counted 78 million or so unique TCR beta chains, roughly 11 million of which were shared by at least two donors. Raw reads were error-corrected and collapsed into unique sequences by a nearest-neighbor algorithm in which closely related sequences were merged to remove PCR and sequencing errors. To assign V, D and J gene segments, CDR3 sequences were aligned to IMGT reference sequences. For a sequence to be retained, a match of at least six nucleotides was required to both a V gene segment and a J gene segment. Rearrangements were classified as productive when the CDR3 lacked stop codons and remained in frame with V and J, and all other rearrangements were classified as non-productive. Following IMGT convention, CDR3 was defined as the stretch from the second conserved V-encoded cysteine to the conserved J-encoded phenylalanine. The earlier analysis of 587 of the donors excluded sequences that lacked an unambiguous match to a single V gene segment. In an earlier analysis of several hundred of the donors, V segments were called functional above 56.7% productive rearrangements and were called segregating when the between-donor standard deviation exceeded 5%. A statistical classification framework was built to diagnose cytomegalovirus status from the catalog of TCR beta chain sequences. In a later analysis, TCR nucleotide sequences were compared against IMGT/GENE-DB human TR gene sequences so that V and J genes could be assigned. A later analysis assigned CDR3 sequences and most-parsimonious VDJ recombination scenarios with the TCRdist pipeline. In a later analysis, every TCR beta chain was defined by the combination of its CDR3 amino acid sequence and its V-gene family, and reads without a unique V-gene family were dropped. To address suspected cross-contamination and a sequencing artifact, a later analysis removed around 590 highly shared, low-generation-probability nucleotide sequences. A later analysis calculated a clonal expansion index for each public chain from normalized within-repertoire ranks of inferred template counts. Generation probabilities in a later analysis came from a VDJ recombination model fitted to out-of-frame rearrangements, and those results were checked against IGoR. In a later analysis, TCR-TCR, TCR-HLA and TCR-CMV co-occurrence was scored with hypergeometric tests, and a repertoire-size bias correction was applied to TCR pairs. To estimate false discovery rates, a later analysis permuted the HLA or CMV assignments 20 times. In a later analysis, co-occurring TCRs were grouped using DBSCAN, and TCRdist sequence similarity was added for clustering within HLA-allele-positive subsets. For co-occurrence clustering, repertoires with fewer than 30,000 or more than 120,000 public chains were excluded, along with about five repertoires with anomalous nucleotide sharing. Entries here come from immuneACCESS through TCRdb and include only in-frame sequences with V and J called. Some clones fail to appear in such tables; in the studies checked, an unresolved V gene covers under half of the shortfall, and the cause of the remainder is unknown. That table gives V, J and clone size, and the DNA gave D and trimming. This sample holds 160,000 or so clones; approximately 70% were observed only once. Less than 2.5% of the sample comes from the top ten.

In total, approximately 690 healthy bone marrow donors made up the cohort. At the time of sampling, all cohort members were nominally healthy, though unrecorded immune exposures were likely present. CMV serostatus was positive for 250 to 300 and negative for about half of the roughly 700 cohort members, and was not recorded for this donor. Every donor gave a peripheral blood sample, and the peripheral blood mononuclear cells from that sample were used for TCR beta sequencing. The Qiagen DNeasy Blood Extraction Kit was used to extract genomic DNA from the blood cell samples. The data stem from a study of cytomegalovirus exposure and HLA in healthy donors (dated by TCRdb to about 2017). Concerning the study at large: An earlier analysis of 587 of the donors reported about 260 Gb of sequence data and roughly 120 million unique TCR beta sequences obtained from about 200 million T cells. An early release covering about 600 HLA-typed donors comprised about 300 gigabases of sequencing data and tens of millions of unique TCR sequences. Of the roughly 400 genotyped donors, approximately 80% fell in the genetic ancestry cluster associated with self-reported Caucasian donors. The study aimed to test whether signatures of past pathogen exposure could be identified by cataloging public T cell receptors. The study profiled the T cell repertoires of more than 500 subjects by immunosequencing and related them to cytomegalovirus serostatus. Along with the roughly 700-subject first cohort, a separate validation cohort of over a hundred different subjects was used. High-throughput TCR immunosequencing, statistical association of individual TCRs with disease status, and machine learning were combined to predict cytomegalovirus infection status. A later analysis re-examined previously published TCR beta repertoires from 610 or so donors and added high-resolution HLA genotyping to investigate patterns of TCR occurrence. The later analysis used no new phenotypic data to find candidate immune exposures, relying instead on TCR beta sequences and their occurrence across donors. In an earlier analysis of more than 550 of the donors, high-throughput TCR beta sequencing was used to judge whether each TCR beta V gene segment behaved as functional or pseudogenic. Donor age, sex, ethnicity and CMV serostatus were compiled together with the repertoire data. A later genetic analysis took genome-wide SNP genotypes for about 65% of the roughly 670 donors and used that subset as a discovery cohort. All discovery cohort repertoires had been generated on a single sequencing platform. HLA typing covered class I and class II loci at four-digit resolution. Typing coverage varied by locus: roughly 620-640 donors for A, B, C, DRB1 and DQB1; approximately 520 for DQA1; more than 600 for DPA1; roughly 450 for DPB1. About 5 DR-DQ haplotypes were handled as single units for association and clustering, since linkage in the cohort was strong. On average, around 230,000 unique TCR beta nucleotide sequences were sequenced per donor among 350 to 400 genotyped donors of the cohort, with approximately 18% of those sequences being non-productive. What the research found in general, with its limitations: Because counts were too low, 15 to 20 rarely observed V segments, including chromosome 9 orphons, were excluded from the earlier analysis of 587 of the donors. According to a later analysis, TCR association rates differed among HLA loci, with DRB1 alleles showing the most associated TCRs and HLA-C alleles showing the fewest. Specific HLA alleles were associated with 15,000 to 20,000 TCR beta sequences at a false discovery rate of 0.05 in a later analysis. Because HLA typing was missing for some donors at each locus, association tests included only the typed subset. Assigning TCR associations to individual alleles was difficult when HLA alleles, especially DR and DQ, strongly co-occurred. Compared with the approximately 670-donor mean, donors in an Asian-associated ancestry cluster had fewer N-insertions in productive TCRs, according to a later genetic analysis. In an earlier analysis of approximately 600 of the donors, most TCR beta V segments were observed in productive rearrangements about 90% or about 30% of the time, broadly matching IMGT annotations. Roughly uniform sequencing depth across donors was assumed in presence/absence analyses, although this assumption may not hold. Because the 87-base-pair reads could not distinguish some IMGT-functional V segments, including TRBV6-2 and TRBV6-3, those segments were excluded. A group of highly shared sequence variants was considered likely to be a technical artifact of the sequencing pipeline. In a later genetic analysis, a missense DCLRE1C variant was associated with V-gene and J-gene trimming of TCR beta chains, and the association was replicated in an independent cohort. Immune exposure information for the cohort was limited to CMV serostatus. This cohort had only TCR beta chains sequenced, and the lack of alpha or paired-chain data limited which features could be detected. Cytomegalovirus status was reported to be diagnosed by the classifier with high specificity and sensitivity in both the original and validation cohorts. According to the authors, the approach could potentially be generalized to other disease states and immunological phenotypes. Correlated functional status among segregating V segments might reflect linkage disequilibrium, but an unknown experimental factor could not be ruled out. Compared with equally common non-associated chains, HLA-associated TCR beta chains in a later analysis were more clonally expanded and had lower generation probabilities. Several of the top co-occurrence clusters appeared to be linked to parvovirus B19, influenza, CMV and Epstein-Barr virus, according to a later analysis. Most TCR sequences were observed very rarely across donors, whereas some public TCRs were present in many individuals. In the study, some 160 TCR beta chains were listed as associated with cytomegalovirus. In vitro tests confirmed that a few of the cytomegalovirus-associated TCR beta chains recognize cytomegalovirus antigens. Most CMV-associated TCR beta chains appeared to be HLA-restricted in a later analysis, and the HLA associations seemed to be driven largely by CMV exposure. A further reported finding was that TCR beta sequences accurately predicted the HLA-A and HLA-B alleles for most subjects in the first cohort.

Here the chain combines TRBV5-1 and TRBJ1-4, with no reliable assignment of the D segment. The sequence was collected from a human donor in good health. What was sequenced was PBMCs. The CDR3 amino acid sequence is: CASSLEPTTNEKLFF. The DNA is TGCGCCAGCAGCTTGGAGCCGACAACTAATGAAAAACTGTTTTTT.